The 15 T cell receptor beta chains given below trace back to one sample, sequenced in a study of blood T cell repertoires in COVID-19. Sequencing was performed with immunoSEQ multiplex PCR; in TCRdb, only in-frame clones are kept and a portion is missing. The table lists about 430,000 clones, nearly 90% of them singletons. Material for sequencing was PBMCs or T cells enriched from blood (not recorded which). Source of these receptors: a woman aged 18-29 years who had been exposed to COVID-19.

J is TRBJ2-7 and V is TRBV27; 8 nucleotides match TRBD1. The CDR3 length is 13 residues. In germline, CDR1 is MNHEY, CDR2 SMNVEV (reference sequence). The V segment lost 8 bases and the J segment 4 bases; nucleotides outside the gene matches: 7. The CDR3 DNA follows: TGTGCCAGCTTTGGGCAGGGGGCTTACGAGCAGTACTTC. Translating it yields CASFGQGAYEQYF.

V is TRBV10-1 and J is TRBJ2-7; D may be TRBD1 (5 bases). CDR1 is WNHNN and CDR2 is SYGVQD in the germline V gene (reference sequence). CDR3 size: 14 residues. Trimming shortened V by 5 bases and J by 2 bases, and 13 bases separated the two germline ends. This chain's CDR3 is CASSHTGYPYEQYF. The CDR3 nucleotides are TGCGCCAGCAGTCATACAGGTTACCCCTACGAGCAGTACTTC.

This clone was picked up a small number of times. Other nucleotide sequences from this sample produce the same CDR3. The V and J genes are TRBV28 and TRBJ2-1, with TRBD2 matching over 15 bases. The CDR3 has 14 amino acids. J lost 15 bases, V lost 5 bases, and 8 bases had no gene match. Germline V gene sequence: CDR1 MDHEN, CDR2 SYDVKM. CDR3 DNA: TGTGCCAGCAGTAAATGGACTAGCGGGAGGGCTGTGTTCTTC. Translating it yields CASSKWTSGRAVFF.

V and J are TRBV30 and TRBJ2-2; 12 bases are a match to TRBD2. V lost 4 bases to trimming and J lost 5 bases; unmatched junction nucleotides: 2. The CDR3 spans 14 residues. Germline CDR1 GTSNPN, CDR2 SVGIG (reference sequence). CDR3 DNA: TGTGCCTGGAAGCTAGCGGGGGGGACCGGGGAGCTGTTTTTT. This sequence encodes CAWKLAGGTGELFF. The whole variable domain, filled in from reference TRBV30 and TRBJ2-2, reads SQTIHQWPATLVQPVGSPLSLECTVEGTSNPNLYWYRQAAGRGLQLLFYSVGIGQISSEVPQNLSASRPQDRQFILSSKKLLLSDSGFYLCAWKLAGGTGELFFGEGSRLTVL.

V gene TRBV5-6 combines with J gene TRBJ1-2; 7 nucleotides agree with TRBD1. The germline V gene encodes CDR1 SGHDT and CDR2 YYEEEE. The CDR3 consists of 14 residues. J lost 8 bases, V lost 0 bases, and 7 bases had no gene match. CDR3 in DNA: TGTGCCAGCAGCTTGGCCACAGGGGTAGGAGGCTACACCTTC. Amino acid sequence: CASSLATGVGGYTF. Full variable domain (outside the CDR3, taken from reference TRBV5-6 and TRBJ1-2): DAGVTQSPTHLIKTRGQQVTLRCSPKSGHDTVSWYQQALGQGPQFIFQYYEEEERQRGNFPDRFSGHQFPNYSSELNVNALLLGDSALYLCASSLATGVGGYTFGSGTRLTVV.

The rearrangement uses TRBV7-2 and TRBJ2-7, with unresolved D. The CDR3 spans 13 residues. Germline V lookup: CDR1 SGHTA, CDR2 FQGNSA. V lost 6 bases, J lost 2 bases, and 11 bases lay in between. The CDR3 spells CASSSTHAYEQYF. In DNA form, the CDR3 reads TGTGCCAGCAGTTCCACACATGCCTACGAGCAGTACTTC. The full variable domain, its missing parts supplied by reference TRBV7-2 and TRBJ2-7, is GAGVSQSPSNKVTEKGKDVELRCDPISGHTALYWYRQSLGQGLEFLIYFQGNSAPDKSGLPSDRFSAERTGGSVSTLTIQRTQQEDSAVYLCASSSTHAYEQYFGPGTRLTVT.

The chain uses TRBV9 and TRBJ1-2, with 7 bases aligning to TRBD1. V lost 4 bases and J lost 2; bases outside the gene matches: 8. The length of the CDR3 is 15 residues. Looked up from germline, CDR1 is SGDLS and CDR2 is YYNGEE. CDR3 sequence reads: CASSLGTDGNYGYTF. CDR3 nucleotide sequence: TGTGCCAGCAGCCTGGGGACAGACGGGAACTATGGCTACACCTTC.

This chain uses TRBV7-8 with TRBJ2-5; 11 positions match TRBD1. The CDR3 totals 19 residues. V lost 1 base to trimming and J lost 4 bases; unmatched junction nucleotides: 14. Germline assignment: CDR1 SGHVS and CDR2 FQNEAQ. The CDR3 region is CASSLDQTGTGGFVETQYF. In DNA form, the CDR3 reads TGTGCCAGCAGCTTAGATCAAACCGGGACAGGGGGTTTCGTAGAGACCCAGTACTTC. Complete variable domain (other parts from reference TRBV7-8 and TRBJ2-5): GAGVSQSPRYKVAKRGQDVALRCDPISGHVSLFWYQQALGQGPEFLTYFQNEAQLDKSGLPSDRFFAERPEGSVSTLKIQRTQQEDSAVYLCASSLDQTGTGGFVETQYFGPGTRLLVL.

This chain uses TRBV7-8 with TRBJ2-7, with D tentatively TRBD2 (6 bases). CDR3 length: 15 amino acids. The germline CDR1 and CDR2 sequences are SGHVS and FQNEAQ. Trimming took 5 bases from V and 1 from J, leaving 15 bases between them. The CDR3 protein is CASSPPWGVSYEQYF. The CDR3, as DNA: TGTGCCAGCAGCCCTCCGTGGGGGGTTTCCTACGAGCAGTACTTC.

The V and J genes are TRBV30 and TRBJ2-1; 8 bases fit TRBD2. CDR3 size: 16 residues. The V segment lost 2 bases and the J segment 0 bases; nucleotides outside the gene matches: 6. Germline assignment: CDR1 GTSNPN and CDR2 SVGIG (reference sequence). The CDR3 DNA reads as TGTGCCTGGAGTCCACTAGCGGCTGGCTCCTACAATGAGCAGTTCTTC. It yields the protein CAWSPLAAGSYNEQFF.

The rearrangement links TRBV5-1 to TRBJ2-1; possibly TRBD2 for D (6 bases). Looked up from germline, CDR1 is SGHRS and CDR2 is YFSETQ. The CDR3 is 13 amino acids. V dropped 4 bases and J dropped 6 bases, with 11 bases sitting between them. For the CDR3, the DNA is TGCGCCAGCAGCCGGTTGGGGGGCAATGAGCAGTTCTTC. Translation: CASSRLGGNEQFF.

This clone came up a few times. The rearrangement joins TRBV10-2 to TRBJ2-1; D might be TRBD1 (5 bases). The germline V gene has CDR1 WSHSY and CDR2 SAAADI. The CDR3 spans 14 residues. V gave up 6 bases and J gave up 7 bases, with 16 bases separating them. CDR3 nucleotides: TGCGCCAGCAGGCCTGCAGGGCCCCAGAATGAGCAGTTCTTC. Protein sequence: CASRPAGPQNEQFF.

The chain joins TRBV5-1 to TRBJ2-2; a possible D gene is TRBD1 (5 bases). The length of the CDR3 is 16 residues. The V and J ends lost 5 bases and 3 bases respectively, with 17 bases between them. CDR1 and CDR2 from the germline V gene are SGHRS and YFSETQ. This chain's CDR3 is CASSDSHTWDTGELFF. CDR3 nucleotides: TGCGCCAGCAGTGACAGCCATACGTGGGACACCGGGGAGCTGTTTTTT.

The chain links TRBV9 to TRBJ2-3, with 11 bases that match TRBD2. This CDR3 is built from 15 residues. The V segment lost 3 bases and the J segment 7 bases; nucleotides outside the gene matches: 7. Looked up from germline, CDR1 is SGDLS and CDR2 is YYNGEE. CDR3 amino acids: CASSARLAGSYTQYF. CDR3 bases: TGTGCCAGCAGCGCCAGACTAGCGGGAAGTTATACGCAGTATTTT.

This clone was detected once. J is TRBJ2-7 and V is TRBV3-1 (or the pseudogene TRBV3-2); 8 bases align to TRBD1. The CDR3 is 13 residues long. Unmatched junction bases numbered 10, after V lost 11 bases and J lost 4 bases. Germline loops: CDR1 LGHDT, CDR2 YNNKEL (reference sequence). In DNA form, the CDR3 reads TGTGCCTGCGGTCCCGGGGACAGGTACGAGCAGTACTTC. Amino acids: CACGPGDRYEQYF.